This T cell receptor beta chain was obtained from a study of blood T cell repertoires in COVID-19 (dated by TCRdb to between 2020 and 2021). For context, the study as a whole: Collaborator samples came from the United States, Italy and Spain and covered acute and convalescent phases of COVID-19. Subjects who had been exposed to COVID-19, were actively infected with it, or had recovered from it provided the deeply sampled blood TCRbeta repertoires that made up the dataset. The material from the prospective study consisted of cDNA or gDNA derived from T cells, B-cell-depleted T cells, or PBMCs. The repertoires were released in a freely available public database intended as a resource for research on the immune response to SARS-CoV-2. Where available, HLA class I and class II types were taken from metadata supplied by the sample provider and were not determined by assay-based typing. Nearly every sample came with metadata listing a de-identified subject ID, COVID-19 status, age in years and sex. Samples came from the ongoing ImmuneRACE study (first 160 participants) plus 1,254 subjects from 6 global collaborators.

The CDR3 has 16 amino acids, counting the end cysteine and phenylalanine. Only CDR3 DNA is held: 48 bases, read in frame from base 1. In the germline V gene, CDR1 corresponds to ENHRY and CDR2 to SYGVKD. After removal of 6 bases from V and 7 bases from J, the junction retains 13 bases not matched to a gene. Each collaborating institution followed its own protocols to collect whole blood in K2EDTA tubes. For TCRbeta analysis, collaborators shipped samples as frozen whole blood, isolated PBMCs, or DNA extracted from either of those sample types. Points the paper makes about the study in general: The quantity of clinical and demographic metadata differed by source and by participant and was supplied without curation.

The immunoSEQ Assay, a bias-controlled multiplex PCR, was used to amplify TCRbeta CDR3 regions from genomic DNA. The original methods were these. Nucleated cell counts per sample were estimated from amplification of reference gene primers within the assay. Sequence reads were collapsed and filtered to measure the absolute abundance of every unique TCRbeta CDR3 rearrangement. For each sample, productive Simpson clonality was calculated as the square root of Simpson's diversity index over productive rearrangements. The table comes from immuneACCESS by way of TCRdb, which keeps in-frame sequences with V and J called. Part of the clones is missing from these tables; in studies checked, under half for an unresolved V gene and the rest for unknown reasons. V, J and clone size are taken as reported in that table, and D and trimming were inferred from the DNA itself. Across this sample there are fewer than 250,000 clones, with roughly four fifths seen only once. Clones ranked in the top ten supply 4.7% of the sample.

To note about this clone: It lacks a known antigen. No base quality values were provided; no much bigger clone lies one nucleotide off.

Sequenced input: peripheral blood. The V gene is TRBV10-3 and the J gene is TRBJ2-7, with 12 bases matching TRBD1. The TCR sequence derives from a woman in her seventies with acute or convalescent COVID-19. The CDR3 region reads CAISPSSGQGAREQYF. The nucleotide sequence is given as TGTGCCATCAGCCCGTCCTCGGGACAGGGGGCGCGTGAGCAGTACTTC.